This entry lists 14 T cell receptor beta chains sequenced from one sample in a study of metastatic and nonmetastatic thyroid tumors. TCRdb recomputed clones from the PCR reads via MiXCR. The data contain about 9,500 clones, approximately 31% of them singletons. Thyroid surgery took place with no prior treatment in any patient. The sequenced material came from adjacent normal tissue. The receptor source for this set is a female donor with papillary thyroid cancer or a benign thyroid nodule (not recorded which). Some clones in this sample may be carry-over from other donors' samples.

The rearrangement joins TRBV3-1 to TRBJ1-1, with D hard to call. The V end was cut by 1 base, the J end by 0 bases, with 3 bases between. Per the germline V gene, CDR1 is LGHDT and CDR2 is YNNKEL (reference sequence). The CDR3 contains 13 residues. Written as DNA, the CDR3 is TGTGCCAGCAGCCAAGCCTTGAACACTGAAGCTTTCTTT. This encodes CASSQALNTEAFF. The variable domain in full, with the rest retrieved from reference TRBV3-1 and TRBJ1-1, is DTAVSQTPKYLVTQMGNDKSIKCEQNLGHDTMYWYKQDSKKFLKIMFSYNNKELIINETVPNRFSPKSPDKAHLNLHINSLELGDSAVYFCASSQALNTEAFFGQGTRLTVV.

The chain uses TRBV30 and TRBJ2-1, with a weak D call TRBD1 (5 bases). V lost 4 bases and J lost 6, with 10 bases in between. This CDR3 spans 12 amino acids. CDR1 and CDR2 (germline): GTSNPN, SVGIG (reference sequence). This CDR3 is CAWNRRSNEQFF. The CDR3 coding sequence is TGTGCCTGGAACAGGAGAAGCAATGAGCAGTTCTTC.

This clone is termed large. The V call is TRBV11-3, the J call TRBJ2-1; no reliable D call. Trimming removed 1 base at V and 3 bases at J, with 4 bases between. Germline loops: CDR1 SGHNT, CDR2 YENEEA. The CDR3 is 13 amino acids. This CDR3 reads CASSLGNYNEQFF. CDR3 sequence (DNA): TGTGCCAGCAGCTTAGGGAACTACAATGAGCAGTTCTTC.

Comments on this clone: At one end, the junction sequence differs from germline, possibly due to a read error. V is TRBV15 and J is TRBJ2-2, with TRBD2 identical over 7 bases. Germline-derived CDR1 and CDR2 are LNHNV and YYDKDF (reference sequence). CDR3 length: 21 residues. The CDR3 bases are TGTGCCACTAGCAGAGAGAGGAGCGGGACCGGACTTGAATCGAACACCGGGGAGCTGCTTTTT. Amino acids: CATSRERSGTGLESNTGELLF.

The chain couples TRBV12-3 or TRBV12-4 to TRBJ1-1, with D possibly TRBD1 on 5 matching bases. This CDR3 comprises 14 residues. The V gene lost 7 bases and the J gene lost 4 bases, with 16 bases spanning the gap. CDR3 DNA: TGTGCCAGCACAGCGGCAGGGTGGAGCACTGAAGCTTTCTTT. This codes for CASTAAGWSTEAFF.

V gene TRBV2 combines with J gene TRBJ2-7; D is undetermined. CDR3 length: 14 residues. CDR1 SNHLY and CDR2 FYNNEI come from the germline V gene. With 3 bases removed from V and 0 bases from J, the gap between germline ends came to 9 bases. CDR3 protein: CASSDGWPSYEQYF. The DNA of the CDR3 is TGTGCCAGCAGTGATGGGTGGCCCTCCTACGAGCAGTACTTC.

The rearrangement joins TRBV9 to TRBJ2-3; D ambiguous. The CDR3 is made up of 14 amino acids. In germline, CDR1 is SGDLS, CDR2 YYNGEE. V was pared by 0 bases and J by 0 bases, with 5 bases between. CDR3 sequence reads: CASSVGHSTDTQYF. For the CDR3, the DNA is TGTGCCAGCAGCGTAGGGCACAGCACAGATACGCAGTATTTT.

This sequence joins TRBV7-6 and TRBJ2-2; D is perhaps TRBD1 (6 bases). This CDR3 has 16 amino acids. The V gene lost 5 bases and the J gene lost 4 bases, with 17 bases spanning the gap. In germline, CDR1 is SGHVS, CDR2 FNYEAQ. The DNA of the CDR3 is TGTGCCAGCAGCCAGGGATGGGGGCGCAGCACCGGGGAGCTGTTTTTT. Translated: CASSQGWGRSTGELFF.

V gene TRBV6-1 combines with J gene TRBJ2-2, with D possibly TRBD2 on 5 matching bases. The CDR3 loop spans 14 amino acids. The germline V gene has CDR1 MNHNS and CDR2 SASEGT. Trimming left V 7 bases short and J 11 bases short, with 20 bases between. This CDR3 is CASKEYPSTVELFF. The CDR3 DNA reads TGTGCCAGCAAGGAGTACCCTAGCACCGTTGAGCTGTTTTTT.

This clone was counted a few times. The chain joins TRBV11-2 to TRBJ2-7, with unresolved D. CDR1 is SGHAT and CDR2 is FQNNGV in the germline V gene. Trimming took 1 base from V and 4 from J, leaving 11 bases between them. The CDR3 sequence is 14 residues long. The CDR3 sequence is CASSLGSSAYEQYF. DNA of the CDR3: TGTGCCAGCAGCTTAGGGTCGTCCGCTTACGAGCAGTACTTC.

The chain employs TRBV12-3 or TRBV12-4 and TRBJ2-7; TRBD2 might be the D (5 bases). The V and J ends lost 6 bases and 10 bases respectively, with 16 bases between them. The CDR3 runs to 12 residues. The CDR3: CASSRTGYYQYF. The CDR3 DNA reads TGTGCCAGCAGCCGGACTGGCTACTATCAGTACTTC.

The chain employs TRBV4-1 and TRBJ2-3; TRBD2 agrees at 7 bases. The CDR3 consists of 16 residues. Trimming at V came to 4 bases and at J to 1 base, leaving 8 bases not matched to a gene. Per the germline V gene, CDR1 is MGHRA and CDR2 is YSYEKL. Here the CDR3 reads CASSLPASGGTDTQYF. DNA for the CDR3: TGCGCCAGCAGCCTCCCCGCCAGCGGGGGCACAGATACGCAGTATTTT.

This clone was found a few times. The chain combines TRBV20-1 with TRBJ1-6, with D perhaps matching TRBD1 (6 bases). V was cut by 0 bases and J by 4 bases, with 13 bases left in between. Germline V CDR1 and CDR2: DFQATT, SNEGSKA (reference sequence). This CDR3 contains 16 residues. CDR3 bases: TGCAGTGCTAGAGAGTTGAGGACAGATTATAATTCACCCCTCCACTTT. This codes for CSARELRTDYNSPLHF.

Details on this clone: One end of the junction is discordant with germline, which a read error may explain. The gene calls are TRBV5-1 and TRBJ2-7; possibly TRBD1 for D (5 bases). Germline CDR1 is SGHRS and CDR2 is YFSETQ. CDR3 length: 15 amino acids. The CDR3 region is CASGLVQVFSYEQYF. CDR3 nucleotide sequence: TGCGCCAGCGGCTTGGTACAGGTTTTCTCCTACGAGCAGTACTTC. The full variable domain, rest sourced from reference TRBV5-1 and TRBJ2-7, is KAGVTQTPRYLIKTRGQQVTLSCSPISGHRSVSWYQQTPGQGLQFLFEYFSETQRNKGNFPGRFSGRQFSNSRSEMNVSTLELGDSALYLCASGLVQVFSYEQYFGPGTRLTVT.